The 10 T cell receptor beta chains below come from one sample, sequenced in a study of blood T cells in healthy people across ages. Alongside a J-beta primer mix, a sample-barcoded 5' primer served in a second PCR lasting 7 to 11 cycles. TCRdb processed the 5' RACE reads anew with MiXCR; each CDR3 protein has one entry. The sample includes 1.5 million to 1.9 million distinct CDR3 sequences, 40% to 45% seen only once; the top ten take 4%. The sample consisted of blood. These receptor sequences come from a woman aged 18 to 35 in good health.

The chain combines TRBV7-2 with TRBJ2-5; 10 bases align to TRBD1. Germline V gene lookup returns CDR1 SGHTA and CDR2 FQGNSA. V lost 5 bases and J lost 7; bases outside the gene matches: 7. The CDR3 consists of 14 residues. CDR3 nucleotide sequence: TGTGCCAGCAGCGTAGACAGGGGGCTGGGGACCCAGTACTTC. Amino acid sequence: CASSVDRGLGTQYF.

This clonotype was found many times. The genes are TRBV6-1 and TRBJ2-7; 11 bases match TRBD2. The CDR3 is made up of 15 amino acids. The germline V gene has CDR1 MNHNS and CDR2 SASEGT. V gave up 1 base and J gave up 5 bases; unmatched junction bases: 4. CDR3 residues: CASSEETSGSHEQYF. CDR3 sequence (DNA): TGTGCCAGCAGTGAAGAAACTAGCGGGAGTCACGAGCAGTACTTC.

This clonotype was recorded once. The CDR3 DNA is TGTGCCAGCAGCTTAATAGGACTAGCGGGGGTCCAAGAGACCCAGTACTTC. The encoded protein is CASSLIGLAGVQETQYF. The rearrangement joins TRBV7-9 to TRBJ2-5; 13 bases line up with TRBD2. The germline gives CDR1 SEHNR, CDR2 FQNEAQ (reference sequence). Trimming took 2 bases from V and 1 from J; bases not matched to a gene: 4. The CDR3 covers 17 residues.

Only a few counts were recorded for this clonotype. This rearrangement joins TRBV4-3 to TRBJ2-7; 14 positions match TRBD2. V lost 0 bases to trimming and J lost 10 bases; unmatched junction nucleotides: 8. Germline CDR1 is LGHNA and CDR2 is YSLEER. The CDR3 spans 16 residues. The CDR3 DNA reads TGCGCCAGCAGCCAAGAATTCGGGACTAGCGGGAGTGCACAGTACTTC. Protein product: CASSQEFGTSGSAQYF.

V is TRBV6-1 and J is TRBJ1-2, with unresolved D. The CDR3 has 13 amino acids. In germline, CDR1 is MNHNS, CDR2 SASEGT. V was cut by 4 bases and J by 8 bases, with 14 bases left in between. CDR3 coding DNA: TGTGCCAGCAGTGTACCATGGACGGGGGGCTACACCTTC. Amino acid sequence: CASSVPWTGGYTF.

The table lists this clonotype with a few counts. The CDR3 DNA reads TGCAGTGCTAGAGATGCCAGGGGGCCGGGTAATGAGCAGTTCTTC. Translated: CSARDARGPGNEQFF. V gene TRBV20-1 combines with J gene TRBJ2-1; 8 bases fit TRBD1. The V and J ends lost 0 bases and 7 bases, in that order; junction bases with no gene match: 8. The CDR3 has 15 residues. The germline gives CDR1 DFQATT, CDR2 SNEGSKA (reference sequence).

The chain links TRBV18 to TRBJ2-3, with TRBD1 matching 9 bases. V was clipped by 3 bases and J by 2 bases; unmatched bases: 6. The germline V gene has CDR1 KGHSH and CDR2 LQKENI. The CDR3 is 16 amino acids. The CDR3 here is CASSPLGDRVTDTQYF. CDR3 DNA: TGTGCCAGCTCACCTTTAGGGGACAGGGTCACAGATACGCAGTATTTT.

This chain links TRBV7-2 with TRBJ1-1, with 7 nucleotides matching TRBD1. This CDR3 comprises 16 residues. Germline V gives CDR1 SGHTA, CDR2 FQGNSA. V was clipped by 2 bases and J by 3 bases; unmatched bases: 9. The CDR3 spells CASSLRGPQADTEAFF. CDR3 nucleotides: TGTGCCAGCAGCTTAAGGGGGCCACAGGCGGACACTGAAGCTTTCTTT. Complete variable domain (other parts from reference TRBV7-2 and TRBJ1-1): GAGVSQSPSNKVTEKGKDVELRCDPISGHTALYWYRQSLGQGLEFLIYFQGNSAPDKSGLPSDRFSAERTGGSVSTLTIQRTQQEDSAVYLCASSLRGPQADTEAFFGQGTRLTVV.

V gene TRBV4-2 combines with J gene TRBJ2-3, with D tentatively TRBD2 (5 bases). The V gene lost 1 base and the J gene lost 3 bases, with 14 bases spanning the gap. This CDR3 region has 16 residues. The germline V gene encodes CDR1 LGHNA and CDR2 YNFKEQ. Written as DNA, the CDR3 is TGTGCCAGCAGCCAAGTGGGAGCGGAGGAGACAGATACGCAGTATTTT. Translated: CASSQVGAEETDTQYF.

This clonotype was observed a few times. The CDR3 loop is CAISPTGAENTIYF. The CDR3 DNA follows: TGTGCCATCAGCCCGACAGGGGCGGAAAACACCATATATTTT. The rearrangement uses TRBV10-3 and TRBJ1-3; 8 bases are a match to TRBD1. In germline, CDR1 is ENHRY, CDR2 SYGVKD. The CDR3 spans 14 residues. With V trimmed by 6 bases and J by 6 bases, 7 bases remained unmatched.